These 17 T cell receptor beta chains came from one sample sequenced in a study of shared clonotypes between healthy human individuals. Using immunoSEQ multiplex PCR, the repertoire was profiled, and TCRdb retains in-frame clones only, with some absent. The profile shows under 2,000,000 clones, about 95% of them singletons. Naivety among CD8 cells was defined by CD45RO negativity and positive CCR7 selection, thereby excluding terminally differentiated effector memory CD45RA+ cells. Sequenced input: naive CD8+ T cells sorted from blood. These receptors were collected from a man aged 18-30 years in good health.

The rearrangement uses TRBV6-1 and TRBJ2-2, with 7 bases matching TRBD1. Germline V lookup: CDR1 MNHNS, CDR2 SASEGT. The CDR3 loop spans 17 amino acids. The V gene end was trimmed by 3 bases and the J gene end by 5 bases; junction bases not matched to a gene: 12. In DNA form, the CDR3 reads TGTGCCAGCAGTGAGACCGTAACCTTACAGGGGACCGGGGAGCTGTTTTTT. Translation: CASSETVTLQGTGELFF.

The J gene is TRBJ2-1, the V gene TRBV28; no clear D gene. This CDR3 is built from 12 residues. The germline V gene encodes CDR1 MDHEN and CDR2 SYDVKM. V lost 3 bases, J lost 6 bases, and 6 bases lay in between. The CDR3 loop reads CASSFLLNEQFF. In DNA, the CDR3 is TGTGCCAGCAGTTTTCTCCTCAATGAGCAGTTCTTC.

CDR3 amino acids: CAISQTGGSYNEQFF. CDR3 sequence (DNA): TGTGCCATCAGCCAAACAGGGGGCTCCTACAATGAGCAGTTCTTC. This chain connects TRBV10-3 to TRBJ2-1, with 8 bases that match TRBD1. The V segment lost 6 bases and the J segment 0 bases; nucleotides outside the gene matches: 4. The CDR3 sequence is 15 residues long. Germline loops: CDR1 ENHRY, CDR2 SYGVKD.

The chain employs TRBV6-5 and TRBJ1-1; no firm D call. The CDR3 contains 14 residues. Germline values: CDR1 MNHEY, CDR2 SVGAGI. Deletions cut 2 bases from V and 1 base from J, with 8 bases between. CDR3: CASSYTNKNTEAFF. DNA of the CDR3: TGTGCCAGCAGTTACACAAACAAGAACACTGAAGCTTTCTTT.

This rearrangement joins TRBV4-1 to TRBJ1-2, with D hard to call. CDR3 size: 13 residues. Germline CDR1 MGHRA, CDR2 YSYEKL. V was shortened by 0 bases and J by 4 bases, with 6 bases between the two germline ends. The CDR3 loop reads CASSQETAYGYTF. The CDR3 DNA reads TGCGCCAGCAGCCAAGAAACAGCCTATGGCTACACCTTC.

The V call is TRBV5-4, the J call TRBJ1-1; D might be TRBD1 (6 bases). Germline-derived CDR1 and CDR2 are SGHNT and YYREEE (reference sequence). The CDR3 is made up of 15 amino acids. The V gene lost 0 bases and the J gene lost 5 bases, with 14 bases spanning the gap. CDR3: CASSLEQGFFTEAFF. The CDR3 nucleotides read TGTGCCAGCAGCTTGGAGCAGGGGTTTTTTACTGAAGCTTTCTTT.

This clone was counted only a few times. V and J are TRBV7-2 and TRBJ2-1; D is ambiguous. This CDR3 comprises 11 residues. Trimming removed 7 bases from V and 5 bases from J, with 6 bases in between. The germline V gene has CDR1 SGHTA and CDR2 FQGNSA. The CDR3 DNA is TGTGCCAGCAACACGAACAATGAGCAGTTCTTC. This sequence encodes CASNTNNEQFF.

This clone has only one observation. The chain couples TRBV5-6 to TRBJ2-1; D gene uncertain. This CDR3 spans 11 amino acids. Germline values: CDR1 SGHDT, CDR2 YYEEEE. Trimming left V 4 bases short and J 9 bases short, with 8 bases between. In DNA form, the CDR3 reads TGTGCCAGCAGCGTAGAGGCTGAGCAGTTCTTC. Encoded protein: CASSVEAEQFF.

J is TRBJ2-1 and V is TRBV2; TRBD2 matches at 7 bases. The CDR3 length is 14 residues. Germline loops: CDR1 SNHLY, CDR2 FYNNEI. V shed 2 bases and J 6 bases; nucleotides not matched to a gene: 4. CDR3 sequence: CASSETGGVNEQFF. The CDR3 nucleotides read TGTGCCAGCAGTGAAACGGGAGGTGTCAATGAGCAGTTCTTC.

This chain uses TRBV7-9 with TRBJ2-1, with D unresolved. The CDR3 contains 17 residues. V lost 0 bases, J lost 0 bases, and 12 bases lay in between. CDR1 and CDR2 from the germline V gene are SEHNR and FQNEAQ (reference sequence). The CDR3 bases are TGTGCCAGCAGCTTAGCGCAGTTACTAAGCTCCTACAATGAGCAGTTCTTC. As protein: CASSLAQLLSSYNEQFF.

With regard to this clone: An end of the junction differs from the germline gene, which may be a read error. This chain links TRBV7-7 with TRBJ1-5; TRBD1 aligns across 7 bases. Germline values: CDR1 SSHAT, CDR2 FNYEAQ (reference sequence). This CDR3 is 18 amino acids long. The CDR3 protein is CASSLGGGGIRSNQPQHF. Here the CDR3 DNA reads TGTGCTAGCAGCTTAGGGGGCGGGGGAATAAGGAGCAATCAGCCCCAGCATTTT.

Remarks on this clone: A junction boundary mismatches the germline segment, possibly from a read error. The chain employs TRBV7-7 and TRBJ2-7, with TRBD2 identical over 7 bases. This CDR3 is built from 13 residues. Germline CDR1 SSHAT, CDR2 FNYEAQ (reference sequence). The DNA for the CDR3 is TGTGCTAGCAGTCGACGGGGGGACTACGAGCAGTACTTC. Amino acid sequence: CASSRRGDYEQYF.

The V gene is TRBV29-1, the J gene TRBJ2-2; TRBD2 aligns across 10 bases. The CDR3 runs 16 residues. With V trimmed by 4 bases and J by 4 bases, 9 bases remained unmatched. CDR1 is SQVTM, CDR2 ANQGSEA, per germline. CDR3 amino acids: CSVGPSGGGGTGELFF. CDR3 nucleotides: TGCAGCGTTGGTCCTAGCGGGGGAGGAGGCACCGGGGAGCTGTTTTTT.

V is TRBV30 and J is TRBJ2-7; no clear D gene. The CDR3 runs 13 residues. CDR1 and CDR2 from the germline V gene are GTSNPN and SVGIG (reference sequence). The V end lost 0 bases, the J end lost 6 bases, and 12 bases lay between the germline ends. CDR3 residues: CAWSVGSKVEQYF. CDR3 DNA: TGTGCCTGGAGTGTGGGGTCTAAAGTCGAGCAGTACTTC. Variable domain in full (rest from reference TRBV30 and TRBJ2-7): SQTIHQWPATLVQPVGSPLSLECTVEGTSNPNLYWYRQAAGRGLQLLFYSVGIGQISSEVPQNLSASRPQDRQFILSSKKLLLSDSGFYLCAWSVGSKVEQYFGPGTRLTVT.

This chain joins TRBV6-1 and TRBJ2-7; no firm D call. Germline CDR1 is MNHNS and CDR2 is SASEGT. V dropped 8 bases and J dropped 7 bases, with 9 bases sitting between them. This CDR3 contains 10 residues. In DNA form, the CDR3 reads TGTGCCAGCTCTGATTGGGAGCAGTACTTC. It yields the protein CASSDWEQYF.

Of note for this clone: Distinct nucleotide sequences in the sample also encode this CDR3. V and J are TRBV4-3 and TRBJ2-1; D might be TRBD1 (5 bases). The germline CDR1 and CDR2 sequences are LGHNA and YSLEER. CDR3 size: 14 residues. Trimming cost V 0 bases and J 6 bases, with 9 bases left between them. Here the CDR3 DNA reads TGCGCCAGCAGCCAAGATAGGGGAAGCAATGAGCAGTTCTTC. It yields the protein CASSQDRGSNEQFF.

The CDR3 coding sequence is TGTGCCAGCAGTTTATCCTTCGGGGTCTATAATTCACCCCTCCACTTT. Residues: CASSLSFGVYNSPLHF. The chain has TRBV27 and TRBJ1-6; no clear D gene. V was trimmed by 0 bases and J by 3 bases, leaving 9 bases between them. The CDR3 consists of 16 residues. From germline, CDR1 is MNHEY and CDR2 SMNVEV (reference sequence).